In this sample, the clone carrying this TCR beta chain turned up a few times. As yet, its antigen is unknown. This record belongs to a study of T-cell memory formation after mild COVID-19. Across the study: Clusters were largely donor specific.

Study results and caveats: Among contracting clones, CD4+ were mainly CM/EM and CD8+ enriched in EMRA. Detection of some responders pre-infection suggested pre-existing cross-reactive memory T cells participated. What remained unconfirmed was the SARS-CoV-2 specificity of second-wave clones peaking on day 37.

TCRdb recomputed calls from the 5' RACE reads with MiXCR, one row per CDR3 protein. Of a few hundred thousand distinct CDR3 sequences listed, roughly 15% are singletons. Per the germline V gene, CDR1 is MDHEN and CDR2 is SYDVKM. Trimming shortened V by 3 bases and J by 1 base, and 15 bases separated the two germline ends. The CDR3 is 16 amino acids. Material: PBMCs or a T cell subset sorted from them (not recorded which). The TCR was taken from a man between 18 and 35 years old who had mild COVID-19 (a few samples of this study predate the infection). Cell type and time point are not known. The gene calls are TRBV28 and TRBJ1-1; D is unresolved. CDR3 sequence reads: CASSLIFSAGNTEAFF. The CDR3 DNA sequence: TGTGCCAGCAGTTTGATTTTCTCGGCAGGGAACACTGAAGCTTTCTTT.